This TCR beta chain was retrieved from a study of T cell clonotyping in hematopoietic cell transplantation. Produced via immunoSEQ multiplex PCR; TCRdb's table is partial and in-frame only. The sample includes approximately 75,000 clones, about 93% seen only once; the top ten take roughly 1.7%. V trimming: 0 bases; J trimming: 3 bases; junction bases outside the gene matches: 6. The CDR3 has 16 amino acids. Per germline, CDR1 MNHEY and CDR2 SVGAGI. The sample comprised peripheral blood mononuclear cells. This clonotype originated in a man in his fifties or sixties in good health. Some clones in this sample may be carry-over from other donors' samples. V is TRBV6-5 and J is TRBJ2-7, with 9 bases aligning to TRBD1. CDR3 in DNA: TGTGCCAGCAGTTACTCTGGGGGACAGGGAGGCTACGAGCAGTACTTC. The encoded protein is CASSYSGGQGGYEQYF.